This TCR beta chain was obtained from a study of T cells in localized non-small cell lung cancer. The table came from immunoSEQ multiplex PCR; TCRdb's copy has only in-frame clones and leaves some out. The repertoire consists of over 70,000 clones, with roughly 90% occurring once and the leading ten covering roughly 3.9%. The CDR3 is 14 residues long. Germline V gene sequence: CDR1 GTSNPN, CDR2 SVGIG (reference sequence). After removal of 3 bases from V and 4 bases from J, the junction contained 6 bases not matched to a gene. Source: PBMCs, taken before any cancer treatment. The J gene is TRBJ2-7, the V gene TRBV30, with TRBD1 matching 10 bases. The TCR originated in a woman aged 40-70 years with stage II squamous cell lung carcinoma. Written as DNA, the CDR3 is TGTGCCTGGAGGGGACAGGGGACAGTATACGAGCAGTACTTC. Encoded protein: CAWRGQGTVYEQYF.